This T cell receptor (beta chain) was documented in a study of CD8 T cells in Susac syndrome. Study-wide results and limits: The study recognized that the number of individuals in its TCR sequencing and HLA analysis was relatively small.

Sequencing of TCR beta was carried out in blood CD8+ and CD4+ T cells. Controls matched for sex and age were healthy donors. As regards this clonotype: What it recognizes is unknown.

RNA in amounts of 0.5 to 1 ug was reverse transcribed with random hexamers. Amplification of TCR beta CDR3 was carried out by immunoSEQ multiplex PCR, which covered 54 Vbeta and 13 Jbeta segments. TCRdb independently ran MiXCR on the immunoSEQ multiplex PCR reads; one entry per CDR3 protein. The repertoire holds about 210,000 distinct CDR3 sequences, with 95% as singletons. Material for sequencing was CD4+ T cells from PBMCs. The sequence was collected from a human donor in good health.

The CDR3 nucleotides are TGCGCCAGCAGCCGATTACAGGGGTATGAGGGCGAGCAGTACTTC. Its protein product is CASSRLQGYEGEQYF. The rearrangement links TRBV4-1 to TRBJ2-7, with TRBD1 identical over 7 bases. V shed 4 bases and J 6 bases; nucleotides not matched to a gene: 12. From germline, CDR1 is MGHRA and CDR2 YSYEKL. There are 15 residues in the CDR3.